Listed here are 17 T cell receptor beta chains from one sample, sequenced in a study of cytomegalovirus exposure and HLA in healthy donors. Primers: 60 Vbeta forward and 13 Jbeta reverse. The data were produced by immunoSEQ multiplex PCR, yet TCRdb's version contains in-frame clones alone and is incomplete. The sample has around 100,000 clones; more than 70% are singletons. Sample: PBMCs. Source of these receptors: a man aged 30 to 39 in good health and CMV-seronegative.

The rearrangement uses TRBV6-6 and TRBJ2-1, with 13 bases aligning to TRBD2. Germline trimming cut 5 bases from V and 4 bases from J; bases unmatched to any gene: 2. The V gene's germline CDR1 is MNHNY and CDR2 SVGAGI (reference sequence). The CDR3 covers 15 residues. Here the CDR3 DNA reads TGTGCCAGCAGTCCACTAGCGGGGGGGTACAATGAGCAGTTCTTC. Encoded protein: CASSPLAGGYNEQFF.

This chain connects TRBV6-1 to TRBJ2-7; 9 bases agree with TRBD1. The CDR3 is made up of 13 amino acids. The J segment lost 6 bases and the V segment lost 6 bases, leaving 6 bases of the junction unmatched. Germline V CDR1 and CDR2: MNHNS, SASEGT. As DNA, the CDR3 is TGTGCCAGCAGGGATGGACAGGGGAGCGAGCAGTACTTC. The encoded protein is CASRDGQGSEQYF.

The V call is TRBV7-9, the J call TRBJ2-1; D is uncertain. From germline, CDR1 is SEHNR and CDR2 FQNEAQ (reference sequence). The CDR3 covers 10 residues. With 6 bases removed from V and 8 bases from J, the gap between germline ends came to 5 bases. Written as DNA, the CDR3 is TGTGCCAGCAGGGGCGATGAGCAGTTCTTC. Protein: CASRGDEQFF.

The rearrangement links TRBV4-1 to TRBJ2-7; tentative D call: TRBD1 (5 bases). The CDR3 totals 16 residues. V lost 1 base and J lost 3, with 16 bases in between. Germline values: CDR1 MGHRA, CDR2 YSYEKL. The CDR3 spells CASSQAPKGKNYEQYF. CDR3 sequence (DNA): TGCGCCAGCAGCCAAGCCCCCAAGGGGAAAAACTACGAGCAGTACTTC.

This clone was seen more than once but under ten times. The chain has TRBV7-9 and TRBJ2-1; possible D gene TRBD2, 5 bases. The germline V gene encodes CDR1 SEHNR and CDR2 FQNEAQ (reference sequence). The CDR3 is 12 residues long. Trimming shortened V by 3 bases and J by 10 bases, and 10 bases separated the two germline ends. The CDR3 nucleotides are TGTGCCAGCAGCTTCACGCTAGCCGAGCAGTTCTTC. Translating gives CASSFTLAEQFF.

Only a few counts were recorded for this clone. The V and J genes are TRBV28 and TRBJ2-7, with D possibly being TRBD1 (6 bases). The CDR3 is 15 amino acids. CDR1 and CDR2 from the germline V gene are MDHEN and SYDVKM. Trimming pared 6 bases from V and 0 bases from J, leaving 15 bases between. In nucleotides, the CDR3 is TGTGCCAGCAGCATACCGGGACACCTCTCCTACGAGCAGTACTTC. Translating it yields CASSIPGHLSYEQYF.

This rearrangement joins TRBV5-6 to TRBJ2-7, with D possibly matching TRBD1 (5 bases). The germline V gene has CDR1 SGHDT and CDR2 YYEEEE. V was shortened by 5 bases and J by 1 base, with 10 bases between the two germline ends. The CDR3 sequence is 13 residues long. DNA for the CDR3: TGTGCCAGCAGTCCTACAGGATCCTACGAGCAGTACTTC. It encodes CASSPTGSYEQYF.

The rearrangement links TRBV4-1 to TRBJ2-1; 9 bases are shared with TRBD1. Per the germline V gene, CDR1 is MGHRA and CDR2 is YSYEKL. The CDR3 runs to 16 residues. Trimming at V came to 1 base and at J to 4 bases, leaving 5 bases not matched to a gene. The CDR3 is CASSQVRDRVYNEQFF. CDR3 nucleotides: TGCGCCAGCAGCCAAGTGCGGGACAGGGTTTACAATGAGCAGTTCTTC.

The V call is TRBV30, the J call TRBJ1-1; tentative D call: TRBD1 (6 bases). V lost 4 bases, J lost 3 bases, and 15 bases lay in between. This CDR3 contains 14 residues. Germline V gene sequence: CDR1 GTSNPN, CDR2 SVGIG (reference sequence). The CDR3 DNA sequence: TGTGCCTGGATAACAGGGATTACCCACACTGAAGCTTTCTTT. Translating it yields CAWITGITHTEAFF.

The table lists this clone with a few counts. The chain joins TRBV7-3 to TRBJ1-5; no reliable D call. The V end was cut by 5 bases, the J end by 0 bases, with 8 bases between. Germline CDR1 is SGHTA and CDR2 is FQGTGA. The CDR3 loop spans 14 amino acids. The CDR3, as DNA: TGTGCCAGCAGCGACTACTATAGCAATCAGCCCCAGCATTTT. As protein: CASSDYYSNQPQHF. Supplemented by reference TRBV7-3 and TRBJ1-5, the full variable domain reads GAGVSQTPSNKVTEKGKYVELRCDPISGHTALYWYRQSLGQGPEFLIYFQGTGAADDSGLPNDRFFAVRPEGSVSTLKIQRTERGDSAVYLCASSDYYSNQPQHFGDGTRLSIL.

The V gene is TRBV5-4, the J gene TRBJ2-5; 13 positions agree with TRBD2. The germline CDR1 and CDR2 sequences are SGHNT and YYREEE (reference sequence). This CDR3 contains 15 residues. Trimming removed 3 bases from V and 1 base from J; junction bases left unmatched: 0. Here the CDR3 reads CASSWTSGSQETQYF. CDR3 in DNA: TGTGCCAGCAGCTGGACTAGCGGGAGCCAAGAGACCCAGTACTTC.

This chain joins TRBV2 and TRBJ2-2; D might be TRBD1 (5 bases). The germline gives CDR1 SNHLY, CDR2 FYNNEI. V was shortened by 6 bases and J by 6 bases, with 11 bases between the two germline ends. The CDR3 sequence is 13 residues long. CDR3 coding DNA: TGTGCCAGCAGCCCCCAGGGCCCCGGGGAGCTGTTTTTT. Protein product: CASSPQGPGELFF.

This clone was picked up a small number of times. The chain links TRBV30 to TRBJ2-7, with 7 bases aligning to TRBD2. Trimming cost V 2 bases and J 2 bases; bases outside gene matches: 3. The CDR3 extends over 13 amino acids. Per germline, CDR1 GTSNPN and CDR2 SVGIG (reference sequence). CDR3 amino acids: CAWSWGGAYEQYF. The CDR3 region has the DNA TGTGCCTGGAGTTGGGGGGGTGCCTACGAGCAGTACTTC.

The chain recombines TRBV28 with TRBJ1-6; 7 bases are shared with TRBD1. Germline V gene sequence: CDR1 MDHEN, CDR2 SYDVKM. V lost 6 bases and J lost 4; bases outside the gene matches: 9. The CDR3 is made up of 16 amino acids. The CDR3 loop is CASRSQGQRYNSPLHF. The DNA of the CDR3 is TGTGCCAGCAGATCCCAGGGACAGAGGTATAATTCACCCCTCCACTTT.

V gene TRBV2 combines with J gene TRBJ2-2; maybe TRBD2 (5 bases). Germline assignment: CDR1 SNHLY and CDR2 FYNNEI. The V end was cut by 4 bases, the J end by 1 base, with 10 bases between. This CDR3 has 15 amino acids. The CDR3 nucleotides read TGTGCCAGCAGTGTAGCTAGCAGGAACACCGGGGAGCTGTTTTTT. It codes for CASSVASRNTGELFF.

The gene calls are TRBV18 and TRBJ1-1; maybe TRBD1 (5 bases). This CDR3 comprises 15 residues. The germline V gene has CDR1 KGHSH and CDR2 LQKENI. The V gene lost 5 bases and the J gene lost 5 bases, with 18 bases spanning the gap. CDR3 region: CASSTGHDRSTEAFF. The DNA for the CDR3 is TGTGCCAGCTCAACTGGACATGACCGTTCGACTGAAGCTTTCTTT.

The V call is TRBV28, the J call TRBJ2-7, with 8 bases fitting TRBD1. Germline CDR1 is MDHEN and CDR2 is SYDVKM. The CDR3 is 18 amino acids. J gave up 2 bases and V 8 bases, and 20 bases lay outside the gene matches. The CDR3 bases are TGTGCCAGCGGCCGCCAGGGGGCGATACTATTGACACCCTACGAGCAGTACTTC. Protein product: CASGRQGAILLTPYEQYF. The variable domain in full, with the rest retrieved from reference TRBV28 and TRBJ2-7, is DVKVTQSSRYLVKRTGEKVFLECVQDMDHENMFWYRQDPGLGLRLIYFSYDVKMKEKGDIPEGYSVSREKKERFSLILESASTNQTSMYLCASGRQGAILLTPYEQYFGPGTRLTVT.